Sequencing of this T cell receptor beta chain was carried out in a study of cytomegalovirus exposure and HLA in healthy donors. About the research overall: In a later analysis, it was reported that the 110 or so validation repertoires had been produced on the same platform as the 550 to 700 repertoires belonging to the first cohort. Whole-study results and caveats: According to the study, around 150 TCR beta chains were cytomegalovirus-associated. Through in vitro validation, a few CMV-associated chains were shown to be specific for CMV antigens. Rarity held for most TCR sequences, but there were some public TCRs that occurred in many donors.

Concerning this clone itself: Its antigen is unknown.

The repertoire was sequenced with immunoSEQ multiplex PCR; TCRdb's copy has only in-frame clones and lacks some. Of a few hundred thousand clones in the sample, approximately 86% were seen once. Sequencing was carried out using PBMCs. The TCR comes from a woman between 18 and 29 years old in good health and CMV-seronegative.

DNA of the CDR3: TGCGCCAGCACGAGGGATCAACTAACCTACGAGCAGTACTTC. Its protein is CASTRDQLTYEQYF. J is TRBJ2-7 and V is TRBV5-1; the D gene is possibly TRBD2 (5 bases). Between the trimmed V and J ends, which lost 6 bases and 2 bases, there was a span of 15 bases. The CDR3 has 14 amino acids. From germline, CDR1 is SGHRS and CDR2 YFSETQ.